This T cell receptor beta chain was sequenced for a study of blood T cells in healthy people across ages. A J-beta primer mix and a sample-barcoded 5' primer were used in a second PCR of about 7 to 12 cycles. TCRdb independently ran MiXCR on the 5' RACE reads; one entry per CDR3 protein. The table shows some 700,000 distinct CDR3 sequences, with around 46% occurring only once. This CDR3 is built from 18 residues. With 5 bases removed from V and 2 bases from J, the gap between germline ends came to 25 bases. Per germline, CDR1 SEHNR and CDR2 FQNEAQ (reference sequence). The source of this sequence is a woman aged 55-69 years in good health. Material: blood. This sequence joins TRBV7-9 and TRBJ2-7; unclear D gene. Written as DNA, the CDR3 is TGTGCCAGCAGCCCGATAGGCCCCGCCGGACGCCGAACCTACGAGCAGTACTTC. Its translation is CASSPIGPAGRRTYEQYF.